This T cell receptor (beta chain) was retrieved from a study of CD8+ T cells in alopecia areata. About the research overall: Twice a day, 5 to 10 mg of oral tofacitinib was administered to treated patients. Overall study results and limits: For lesional scalp, especially alopecia totalis/universalis, clonality was higher than in normal scalp. When scalp samples are sequenced, resident alphabeta T cells of normal skin are also captured. Many of the expanded lesional clones endured in scalp and blood while on tofacitinib.

The CDR3 has 15 amino acids. Trimming took 4 bases from V and 0 from J, leaving 10 bases between them. CDR1 and CDR2 from the germline V gene are LNHNV and YYDKDF (reference sequence). The treatment here: oral pan-JAK inhibitor, 5-10 mg twice daily. RNA was isolated and reverse transcribed to cDNA, the sequencing template. The data were produced by immunoSEQ multiplex PCR, yet TCRdb's version contains in-frame clones alone and is incomplete. The sample carries about 88,000 clones, 44% recorded once. This clone was detected only a few times. Its matching antigen is unknown. The input for sequencing was CD8+ T cells sorted from blood, taken at week 24, from a patient treated with tofacitinib. This chain links TRBV15 with TRBJ2-1, with D possibly TRBD2 on 5 matching bases. The sequence derives from a human donor with alopecia areata. The CDR3, as DNA: TGTGCCACCAGCAATGACGGGATCTCCTACAATGAGCAGTTCTTC. Protein sequence: CATSNDGISYNEQFF.